This T cell receptor beta chain was captured by sequencing in a study of cytomegalovirus exposure and HLA in healthy donors. Study results and limitations: With DRB1 most and HLA-C fewest, TCR association rates differed between HLA loci in a later analysis. Serostatus for CMV was the only available immune exposure information. Researchers reported from a later analysis that most CMV-associated TCR beta chains appeared HLA-restricted. V- and J-gene trimming in TCR beta was tied to a missense DCLRE1C variant by an analysis performed later.

The PCR ran on 60 Vbeta and 13 Jbeta primers. Method: immunoSEQ multiplex PCR; TCRdb's copy keeps in-frame clones and lacks some. The data hold about 140,000 clones, with 60% to 85% observed a single time. Note on this clone: Its matching antigen is unknown.

CDR3 length equals 18 residues. CDR1 and CDR2 (germline): MGHRA, YSYEKL. With 1 base clipped from V and 3 bases from J, the junction kept 8 bases outside the gene matches. The TCR was taken from a man aged 40-50 years in good health and CMV-seropositive. The rearrangement joins TRBV4-1 to TRBJ2-2; 10 nucleotides match TRBD2. The material sequenced was PBMCs. The CDR3 bases are TGCGCCAGCAGCCAAGGAACCGGGACTAGCGCCGACACCGGGGAGCTGTTTTTT. This sequence encodes CASSQGTGTSADTGELFF.